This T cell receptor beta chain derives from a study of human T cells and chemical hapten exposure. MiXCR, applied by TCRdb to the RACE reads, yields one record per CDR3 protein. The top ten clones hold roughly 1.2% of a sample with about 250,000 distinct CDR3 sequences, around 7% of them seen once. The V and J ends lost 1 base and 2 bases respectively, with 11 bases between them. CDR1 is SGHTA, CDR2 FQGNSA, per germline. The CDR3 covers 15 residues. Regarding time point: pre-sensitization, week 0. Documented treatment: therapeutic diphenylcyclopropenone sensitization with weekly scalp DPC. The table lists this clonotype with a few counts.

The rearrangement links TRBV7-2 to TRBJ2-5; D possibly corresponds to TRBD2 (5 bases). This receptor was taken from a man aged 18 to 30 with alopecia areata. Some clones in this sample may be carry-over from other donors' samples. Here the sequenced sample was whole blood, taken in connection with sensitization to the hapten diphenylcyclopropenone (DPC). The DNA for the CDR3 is TGTGCCAGCAGCTTAGACCCGGGATCTCAAGAGACCCAGTACTTC. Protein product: CASSLDPGSQETQYF.